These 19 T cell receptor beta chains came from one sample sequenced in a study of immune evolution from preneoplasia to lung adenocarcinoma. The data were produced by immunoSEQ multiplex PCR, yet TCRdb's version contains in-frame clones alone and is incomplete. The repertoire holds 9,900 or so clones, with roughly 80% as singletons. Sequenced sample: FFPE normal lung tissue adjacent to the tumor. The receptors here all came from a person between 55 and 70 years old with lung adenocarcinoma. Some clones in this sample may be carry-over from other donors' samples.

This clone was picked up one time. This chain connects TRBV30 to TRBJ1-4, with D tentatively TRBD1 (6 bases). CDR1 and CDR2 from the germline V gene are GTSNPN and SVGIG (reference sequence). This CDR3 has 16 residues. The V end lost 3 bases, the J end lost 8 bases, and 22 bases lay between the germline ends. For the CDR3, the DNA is TGTGCCTGGAGGGAAACCGGGACAAGGGCTGGAGAAAAACTGTTTTTT. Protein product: CAWRETGTRAGEKLFF.

Here the CDR3 DNA reads TGTGCCAGCAGCCCCAGGGGACTAGCTCTGAAGGCTGGCACCGGGGAGCTGTTTTTT. This codes for CASSPRGLALKAGTGELFF. The J gene is TRBJ2-2, the V gene TRBV7-8, with 9 bases aligning to TRBD2. Germline CDR1 and CDR2: SGHVS and FQNEAQ. CDR3 length equals 19 residues. V was pared by 5 bases and J by 4 bases, with 17 bases of the junction left unmatched.

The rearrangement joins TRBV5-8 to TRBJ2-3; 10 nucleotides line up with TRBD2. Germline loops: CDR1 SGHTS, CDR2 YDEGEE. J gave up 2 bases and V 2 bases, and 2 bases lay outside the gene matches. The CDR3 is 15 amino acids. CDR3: CASSLGLAVTDTQYF. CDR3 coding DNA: TGTGCCAGCAGCTTAGGACTAGCGGTCACAGATACGCAGTATTTT.

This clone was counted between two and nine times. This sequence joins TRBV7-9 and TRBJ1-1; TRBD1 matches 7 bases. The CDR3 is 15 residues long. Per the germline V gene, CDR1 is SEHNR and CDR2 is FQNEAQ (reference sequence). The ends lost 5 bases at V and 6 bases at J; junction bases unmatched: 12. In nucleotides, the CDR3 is TGTGCCAGCAGCGATTGGAGAGGGGGCGGCTCTGAAGCTTTCTTT. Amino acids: CASSDWRGGGSEAFF.

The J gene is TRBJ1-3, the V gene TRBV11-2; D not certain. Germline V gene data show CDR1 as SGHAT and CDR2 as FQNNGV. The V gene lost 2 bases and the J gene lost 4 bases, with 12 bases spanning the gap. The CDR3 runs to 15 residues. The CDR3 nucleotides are TGTGCCAGCAGCTTAAGCAACGGAGGGGGAAACACCATATATTTT. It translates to CASSLSNGGGNTIYF.

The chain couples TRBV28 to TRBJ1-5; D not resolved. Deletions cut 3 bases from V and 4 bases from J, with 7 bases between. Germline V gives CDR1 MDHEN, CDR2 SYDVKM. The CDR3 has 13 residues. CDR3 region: CASSFDQNQPQHF. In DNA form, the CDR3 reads TGTGCCAGCAGTTTTGATCAGAATCAGCCCCAGCATTTT.

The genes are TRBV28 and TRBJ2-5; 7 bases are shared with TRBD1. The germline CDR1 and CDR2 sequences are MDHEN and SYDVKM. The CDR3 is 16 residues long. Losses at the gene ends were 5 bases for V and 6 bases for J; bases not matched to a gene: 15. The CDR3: CASSPLINRGRKTQYF. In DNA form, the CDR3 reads TGTGCCAGCAGTCCGCTAATAAACAGGGGCAGGAAGACCCAGTACTTC. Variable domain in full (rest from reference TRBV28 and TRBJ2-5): DVKVTQSSRYLVKRTGEKVFLECVQDMDHENMFWYRQDPGLGLRLIYFSYDVKMKEKGDIPEGYSVSREKKERFSLILESASTNQTSMYLCASSPLINRGRKTQYFGPGTRLLVL.

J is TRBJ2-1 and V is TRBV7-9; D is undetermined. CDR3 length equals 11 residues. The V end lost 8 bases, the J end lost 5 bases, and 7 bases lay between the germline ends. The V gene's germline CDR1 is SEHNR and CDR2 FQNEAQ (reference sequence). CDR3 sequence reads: CASQIHNEQFF. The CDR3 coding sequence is TGTGCCAGCCAGATCCACAATGAGCAGTTCTTC.

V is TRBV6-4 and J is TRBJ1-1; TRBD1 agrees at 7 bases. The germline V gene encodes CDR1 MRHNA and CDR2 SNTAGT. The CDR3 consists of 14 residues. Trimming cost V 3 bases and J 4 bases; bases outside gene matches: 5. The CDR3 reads CASSETGEATEAFF. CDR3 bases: TGTGCCAGCAGTGAAACAGGGGAGGCCACTGAAGCTTTCTTT.

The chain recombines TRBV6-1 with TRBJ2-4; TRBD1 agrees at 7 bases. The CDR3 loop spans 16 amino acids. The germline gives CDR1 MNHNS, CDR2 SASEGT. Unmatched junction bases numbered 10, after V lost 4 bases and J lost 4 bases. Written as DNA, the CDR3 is TGTGCCAGCAGTGGTCGACAGGGCCAGACTAAAAACATTCAGTACTTC. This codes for CASSGRQGQTKNIQYF.

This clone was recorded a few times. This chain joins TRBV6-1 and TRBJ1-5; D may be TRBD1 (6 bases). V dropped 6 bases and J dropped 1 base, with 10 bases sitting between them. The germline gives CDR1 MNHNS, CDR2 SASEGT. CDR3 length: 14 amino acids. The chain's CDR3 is CASRAGVSNQPQHF. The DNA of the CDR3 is TGTGCCAGCAGAGCAGGGGTCAGCAATCAGCCCCAGCATTTT.

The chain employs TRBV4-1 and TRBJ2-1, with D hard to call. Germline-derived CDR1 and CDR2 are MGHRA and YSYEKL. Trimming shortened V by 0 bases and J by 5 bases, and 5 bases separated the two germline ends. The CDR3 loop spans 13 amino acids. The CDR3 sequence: CASSQDFNNEQFF. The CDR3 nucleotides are TGCGCCAGCAGCCAAGATTTTAACAATGAGCAGTTCTTC.

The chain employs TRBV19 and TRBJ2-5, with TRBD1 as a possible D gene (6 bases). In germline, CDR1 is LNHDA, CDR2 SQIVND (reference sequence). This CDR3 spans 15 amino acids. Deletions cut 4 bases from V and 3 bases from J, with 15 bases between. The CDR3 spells CASSRWTDSKETQYF. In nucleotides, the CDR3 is TGTGCCAGTAGTAGATGGACGGACAGTAAAGAGACCCAGTACTTC.

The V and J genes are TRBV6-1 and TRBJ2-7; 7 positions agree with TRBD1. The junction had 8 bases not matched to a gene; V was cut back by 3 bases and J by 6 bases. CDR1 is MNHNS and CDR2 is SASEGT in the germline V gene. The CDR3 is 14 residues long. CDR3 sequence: CASSEAGDRTEQYF. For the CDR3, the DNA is TGTGCCAGCAGTGAGGCCGGGGACAGAACCGAGCAGTACTTC.

The CDR3 DNA sequence: TGTGCCAGCTCACCAAGTATAGGTGGCACCGGGGAGCTGTTTTTT. Residues: CASSPSIGGTGELFF. The V and J genes are TRBV18 and TRBJ2-2; D remains unclear. The CDR3 contains 15 residues. Trimming pared 2 bases from V and 4 bases from J, leaving 11 bases between. CDR1 KGHSH and CDR2 LQKENI come from the germline V gene.

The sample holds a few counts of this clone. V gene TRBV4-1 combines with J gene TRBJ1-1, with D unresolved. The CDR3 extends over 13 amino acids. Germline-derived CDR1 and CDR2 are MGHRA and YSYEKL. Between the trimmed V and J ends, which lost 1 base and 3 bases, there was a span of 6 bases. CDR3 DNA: TGCGCCAGCAGCCAAGTGGAGGACACTGAAGCTTTCTTT. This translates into CASSQVEDTEAFF.

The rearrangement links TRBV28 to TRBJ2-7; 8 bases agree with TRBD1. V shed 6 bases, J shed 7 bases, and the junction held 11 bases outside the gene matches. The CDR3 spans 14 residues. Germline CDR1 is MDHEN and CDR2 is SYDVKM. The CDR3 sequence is CASRAGTGNREQYF. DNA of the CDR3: TGTGCCAGCAGGGCCGGGACAGGCAATCGGGAGCAGTACTTC.

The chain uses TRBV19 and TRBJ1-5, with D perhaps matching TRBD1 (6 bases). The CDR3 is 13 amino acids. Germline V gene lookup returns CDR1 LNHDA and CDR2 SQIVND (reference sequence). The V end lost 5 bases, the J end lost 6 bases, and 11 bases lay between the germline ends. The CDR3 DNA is TGTGCCAGTAGTGAGGGGGTTGGTCAGCCCCAGCATTTT. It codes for CASSEGVGQPQHF.

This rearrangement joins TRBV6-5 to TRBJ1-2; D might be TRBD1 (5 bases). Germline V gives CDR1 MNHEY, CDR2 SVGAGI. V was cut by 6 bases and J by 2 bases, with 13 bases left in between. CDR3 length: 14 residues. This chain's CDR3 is CASSPAWGNYGYTF. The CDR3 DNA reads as TGTGCCAGCAGCCCCGCGTGGGGGAACTATGGCTACACCTTC.